The 9 T cell receptor beta chains listed next were all sequenced from one sample in a study of T cells in Graves' hyperthyroidism and ophthalmopathy (dated by TCRdb to about 2019). To prepare the library, multiplex PCR was applied. Instrument used: Illumina HiSeq 2000. The TCR beta CDR3 regions were amplified from RNA transcripts. A first-round RT-PCR of the TCR CDR3 used the HTBI primer set with the Qiagen OneStep RT-PCR kit. The public sequencing data were trimmed at Q25 with fastp and processed into clonotypes with MiXCR by TCRdb, which kept only in-frame beta chains. Rows with one shared CDR3 protein collapse into an entry with the most common genes and DNA. This sample has fewer than 350,000 distinct CDR3 sequences in its table, and about 13% of those were observed once. The top ten hold roughly 8.2% of the sample. The specimen was blood. Receptor source: a woman aged 40-49 years with Graves' hyperthyroidism.

This clonotype was detected many times. The chain recombines TRBV30 with TRBJ1-2; 8 bases agree with TRBD1. Germline loops: CDR1 GTSNPN, CDR2 SVGIG (reference sequence). This CDR3 contains 12 residues. The V gene end was trimmed by 2 bases and the J gene end by 6 bases; junction bases not matched to a gene: 2. CDR3 amino acids: CAWSPQGDGYTF. DNA for the CDR3: TGTGCCTGGAGTCCACAGGGGGATGGCTACACCTTC.

This clonotype was recorded many times. The chain carries TRBV7-2 and TRBJ2-7; D is ambiguous. Germline V gene sequence: CDR1 SGHTA, CDR2 FQGNSA. The CDR3 consists of 15 residues. V lost 0 bases and J 3 bases, leaving 12 bases between the germline ends. The CDR3, as DNA: TGTGCCAGCAGCTTAGCGCACCTGAGCGTCTACGAGCAGTACTTC. Its translation is CASSLAHLSVYEQYF.

This clonotype was observed many times. The chain has TRBV3-1 and TRBJ2-4, with 11 bases identical to TRBD1. Germline values: CDR1 LGHDT, CDR2 YNNKEL (reference sequence). There are 16 residues in the CDR3. V gave up 3 bases and J gave up 5 bases; unmatched junction bases: 6. CDR3 sequence (DNA): TGTGCCAGCAGCCATCGGACAGGGGGCTCCCAAAACATTCAGTACTTC. It yields the protein CASSHRTGGSQNIQYF.

This clonotype showed up many times. The J gene is TRBJ1-5, the V gene TRBV24-1; D perhaps matches TRBD1 (6 bases). The CDR3 has 13 amino acids. CDR1 KGHDR and CDR2 SFDVKD come from the germline V gene. V was shortened by 6 bases and J by 2 bases, with 7 bases between the two germline ends. The CDR3 DNA is TGTGCCACCAGTTACAGGGGCAATCAGCCCCAGCATTTT. Protein: CATSYRGNQPQHF.

This clonotype was seen many times. The gene calls are TRBV11-2 and TRBJ1-1; weak D call: TRBD1 (5 bases). The CDR3 extends over 14 amino acids. Germline-derived CDR1 and CDR2 are SGHAT and FQNNGV. The V end was cut by 3 bases, the J end by 4 bases, with 12 bases between. This CDR3 reads CASSFQGWGTEAFF. For the CDR3, the DNA is TGTGCCAGCAGCTTCCAGGGTTGGGGCACTGAAGCTTTCTTT.

The chain employs TRBV28 and TRBJ2-7; 7 nucleotides line up with TRBD2. After removal of 3 bases from V and 2 bases from J, the junction contained 7 bases not matched to a gene. The CDR3 is 15 amino acids. Germline CDR1 is MDHEN and CDR2 is SYDVKM. The CDR3 region is CASSFHLADAYEQYF. In DNA, the CDR3 is TGTGCCAGCAGTTTCCACCTAGCGGACGCCTACGAGCAGTACTTC. Using reference TRBV28 and TRBJ2-7 for the parts outside the CDR3, the full variable domain is DVKVTQSSRYLVKRTGEKVFLECVQDMDHENMFWYRQDPGLGLRLIYFSYDVKMKEKGDIPEGYSVSREKKERFSLILESASTNQTSMYLCASSFHLADAYEQYFGPGTRLTVT.

The chain combines TRBV14 with TRBJ2-7; D is ambiguous. Per germline, CDR1 SGHDN and CDR2 FVKESK. The CDR3 spans 14 residues. The V gene lost 3 bases and the J gene lost 0 bases, with 9 bases spanning the gap. CDR3 DNA sequence: TGTGCCAGCAGCCATAGACAAATCTCCTACGAGCAGTACTTC. Encoded protein: CASSHRQISYEQYF.

V gene TRBV5-8 combines with J gene TRBJ2-7; D ambiguous. Trimming took off 1 base at V and 2 bases at J, with 10 bases between the two ends. The CDR3 runs to 14 residues. From germline, CDR1 is SGHTS and CDR2 YDEGEE. CDR3 in amino acids: CASSLLPGPYEQYF. As DNA, the CDR3 is TGTGCCAGCAGCTTGCTTCCTGGTCCCTACGAGCAGTACTTC.

This clonotype came up many times. The gene calls are TRBV7-8 and TRBJ1-3, with a weak D call TRBD1 (6 bases). The CDR3 has 16 residues. Germline V gene data show CDR1 as SGHVS and CDR2 as FQNEAQ. V was cut by 1 base and J by 0 bases, with 10 bases left in between. CDR3 in DNA: TGTGCCAGCAGCTTAGGCAGGGGCCGCTCTGGAAACACCATATATTTT. It codes for CASSLGRGRSGNTIYF. The full variable domain, in which reference TRBV7-8 and TRBJ1-3 provide the parts outside the CDR3, is GAGVSQSPRYKVAKRGQDVALRCDPISGHVSLFWYQQALGQGPEFLTYFQNEAQLDKSGLPSDRFFAERPEGSVSTLKIQRTQQEDSAVYLCASSLGRGRSGNTIYFGEGSWLTVV.